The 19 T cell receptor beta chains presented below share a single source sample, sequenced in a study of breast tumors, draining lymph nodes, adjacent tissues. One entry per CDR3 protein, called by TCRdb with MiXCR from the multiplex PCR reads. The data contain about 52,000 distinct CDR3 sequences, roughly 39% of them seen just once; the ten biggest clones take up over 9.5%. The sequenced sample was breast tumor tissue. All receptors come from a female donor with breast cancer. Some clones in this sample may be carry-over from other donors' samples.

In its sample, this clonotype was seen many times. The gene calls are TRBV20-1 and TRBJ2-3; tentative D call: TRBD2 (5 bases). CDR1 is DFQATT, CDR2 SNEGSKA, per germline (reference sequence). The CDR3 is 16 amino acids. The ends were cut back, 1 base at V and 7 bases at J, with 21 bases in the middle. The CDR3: CSARAPLGQSPNTQYF. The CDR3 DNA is TGCAGTGCTAGAGCCCCACTAGGTCAGTCCCCCAATACGCAGTATTTT.

In DNA, the CDR3 is TGTGCCAGCAGCGGGAGCGGTTGGGCCGTCCATTCAGAGACCCAGTACTTC. It specifies CASSGSGWAVHSETQYF. The chain employs TRBV9 and TRBJ2-5, with a tentative D call TRBD2 (5 bases). Germline loops: CDR1 SGDLS, CDR2 YYNGEE. Trimming removed 3 bases at V and 4 bases at J, with 22 bases between. The CDR3 contains 17 residues.

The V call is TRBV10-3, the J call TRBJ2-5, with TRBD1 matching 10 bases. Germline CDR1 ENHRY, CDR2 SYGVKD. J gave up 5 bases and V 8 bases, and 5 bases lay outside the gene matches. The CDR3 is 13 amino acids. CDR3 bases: TGTGCCATCGGCTCGGGACAGGGGGAGACCCAGTACTTC. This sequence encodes CAIGSGQGETQYF.

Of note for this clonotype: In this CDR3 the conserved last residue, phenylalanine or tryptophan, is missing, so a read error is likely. The CDR3 DNA sequence: TGCGCCAGCAGCCAAGTGGGCAGTCGGACCCAGTACTCC. It is translated as CASSQVGSRTQYS. The V call is TRBV14, the J call TRBJ2-5; D is uncertain. The CDR3 is 13 residues long. Germline assignment: CDR1 SGHDN and CDR2 FVKESK.

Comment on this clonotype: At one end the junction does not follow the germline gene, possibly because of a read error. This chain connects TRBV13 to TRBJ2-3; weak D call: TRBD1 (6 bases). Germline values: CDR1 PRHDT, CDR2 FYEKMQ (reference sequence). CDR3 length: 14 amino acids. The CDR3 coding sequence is TGTGCCAGCGCCCTCCGGGCGCAGACAGGTACGCAGTATTTT. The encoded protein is CASALRAQTGTQYF. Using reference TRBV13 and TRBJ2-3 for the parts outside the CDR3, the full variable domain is AAGVIQSPRHLIKEKRETATLKCYPIPRHDTVYWYQQGPGQDPQFLISFYEKMQSDKGSIPDRFSAQQFSDYHSELNMSSLELGDSALYFCASALRAQTGTQYFGPGTRLTVL.

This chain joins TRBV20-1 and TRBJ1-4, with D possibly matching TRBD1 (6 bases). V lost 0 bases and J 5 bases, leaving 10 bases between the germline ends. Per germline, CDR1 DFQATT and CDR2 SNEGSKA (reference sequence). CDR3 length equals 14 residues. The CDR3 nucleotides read TGCAGTGCTAGAGATTTACAGGGAAATGAAAAACTGTTTTTT. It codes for CSARDLQGNEKLFF.

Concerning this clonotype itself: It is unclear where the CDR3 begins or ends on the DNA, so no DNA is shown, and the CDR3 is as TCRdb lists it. The CDR3 sequence: CAIRTGPAYEQYFGPGTDTQYF. The rearrangement uses TRBV10-3 and TRBJ2-3; whether TRBD1, the table's D call, matches the DNA was not checked. CDR1 and CDR2 (germline): ENHRY, SYGVKD. The CDR3 is 22 amino acids long, termini counted.

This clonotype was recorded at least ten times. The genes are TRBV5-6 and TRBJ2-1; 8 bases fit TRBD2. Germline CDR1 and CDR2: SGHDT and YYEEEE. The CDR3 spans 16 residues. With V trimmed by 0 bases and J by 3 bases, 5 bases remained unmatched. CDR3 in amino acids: CASSLELAGHYNEQFF. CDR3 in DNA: TGTGCCAGCAGCTTGGAGCTAGCGGGTCACTACAATGAGCAGTTCTTC.

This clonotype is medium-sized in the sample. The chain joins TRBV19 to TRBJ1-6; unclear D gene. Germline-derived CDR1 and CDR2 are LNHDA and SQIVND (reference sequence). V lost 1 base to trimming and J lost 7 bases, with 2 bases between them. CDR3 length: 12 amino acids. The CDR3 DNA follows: TGTGCCAGTAGTATAGCAAATTCACCCCTCCACTTT. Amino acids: CASSIANSPLHF.

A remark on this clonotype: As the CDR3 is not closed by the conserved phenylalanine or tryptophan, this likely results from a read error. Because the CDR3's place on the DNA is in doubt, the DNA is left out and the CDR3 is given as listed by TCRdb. The CDR3 loop is CASSQGWLV. The chain has TRBV27 and TRBJ1-4. The CDR3 spans 9 amino acids, including both terminal residues. The V gene's germline CDR1 is MNHEY and CDR2 SMNVEV (reference sequence).

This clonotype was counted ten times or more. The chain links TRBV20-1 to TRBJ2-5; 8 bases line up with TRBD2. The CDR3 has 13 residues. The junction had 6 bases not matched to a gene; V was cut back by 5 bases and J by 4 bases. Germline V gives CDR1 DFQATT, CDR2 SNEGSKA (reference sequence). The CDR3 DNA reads TGCAGTGCTCCCCGGGGGGGCTCAGAGACCCAGTACTTC. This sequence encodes CSAPRGGSETQYF.

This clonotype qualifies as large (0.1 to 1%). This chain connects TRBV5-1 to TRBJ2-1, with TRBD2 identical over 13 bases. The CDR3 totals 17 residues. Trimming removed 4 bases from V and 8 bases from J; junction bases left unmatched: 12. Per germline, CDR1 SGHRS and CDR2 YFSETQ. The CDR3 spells CASSETAIGLAGDEQFF. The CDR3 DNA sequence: TGCGCCAGCAGCGAGACTGCAATTGGACTAGCGGGAGATGAGCAGTTCTTC.

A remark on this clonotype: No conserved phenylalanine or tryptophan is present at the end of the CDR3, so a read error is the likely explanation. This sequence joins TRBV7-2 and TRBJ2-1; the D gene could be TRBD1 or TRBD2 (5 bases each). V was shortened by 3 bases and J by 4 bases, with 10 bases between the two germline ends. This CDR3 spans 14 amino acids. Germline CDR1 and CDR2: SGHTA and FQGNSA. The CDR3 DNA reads TGTGCCAGCAGCTTGGATGGGGGATACAATGAGCAGTTCCTC. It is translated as CASSLDGGYNEQFL.

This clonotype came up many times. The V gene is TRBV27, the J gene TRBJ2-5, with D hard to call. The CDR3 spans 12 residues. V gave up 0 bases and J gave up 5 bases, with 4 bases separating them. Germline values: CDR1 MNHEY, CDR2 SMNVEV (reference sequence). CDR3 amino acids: CASSLSGETQYF. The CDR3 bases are TGTGCCAGCAGTTTATCGGGGGAGACCCAGTACTTC.

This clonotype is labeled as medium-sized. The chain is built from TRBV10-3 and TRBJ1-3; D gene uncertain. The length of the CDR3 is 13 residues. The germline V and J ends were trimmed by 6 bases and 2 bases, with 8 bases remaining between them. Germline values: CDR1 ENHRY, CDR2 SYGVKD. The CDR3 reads CAIRTMAGNTIYF. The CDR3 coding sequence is TGTGCCATCAGAACGATGGCTGGAAACACCATATATTTT.

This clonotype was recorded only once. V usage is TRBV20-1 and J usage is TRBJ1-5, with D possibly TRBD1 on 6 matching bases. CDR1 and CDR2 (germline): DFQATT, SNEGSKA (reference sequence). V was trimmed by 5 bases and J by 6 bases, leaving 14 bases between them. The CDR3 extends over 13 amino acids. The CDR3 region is CSAGGRGSQPQHF. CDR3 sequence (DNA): TGCAGTGCTGGCGGCAGGGGAAGTCAGCCCCAGCATTTT.

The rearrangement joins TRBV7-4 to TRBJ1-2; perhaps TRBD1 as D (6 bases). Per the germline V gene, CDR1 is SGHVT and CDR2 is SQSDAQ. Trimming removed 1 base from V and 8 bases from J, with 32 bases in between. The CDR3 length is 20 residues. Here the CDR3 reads CASSLDRPEVLLPQGEGYTF. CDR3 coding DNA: TGTGCCAGCAGCTTAGATCGGCCCGAAGTACTGCTCCCACAGGGTGAGGGCTACACCTTC.

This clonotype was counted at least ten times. CDR3 loop: CSPGQETQYF. CDR3 coding DNA: TGCAGTCCGGGACAAGAGACCCAGTACTTC. The gene calls are TRBV20-1 and TRBJ2-5; perhaps TRBD2 as D (5 bases). The germline CDR1 and CDR2 sequences are DFQATT and SNEGSKA (reference sequence). This CDR3 comprises 10 residues. With 8 bases removed from V and 2 bases from J, the gap between germline ends came to 6 bases.

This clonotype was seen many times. CDR3 nucleotide sequence: TGTGCCAGCAGCCCGGACAGGGACTATGGCTACACCTTC. It is translated as CASSPDRDYGYTF. The chain has TRBV11-2 and TRBJ1-2; TRBD1 agrees at 8 bases. The V and J ends lost 5 bases and 3 bases, in that order; junction bases with no gene match: 2. This CDR3 is 13 amino acids long. The germline V gene has CDR1 SGHAT and CDR2 FQNNGV.